The present T cell receptor (beta chain) was sequenced within a study of Ad26.COV2.S vaccination and SARS-CoV-2 variants. The study's findings and limits: Greater spike-specific TCR breadth was seen in vaccine recipients than in placebo recipients.

Profiling relied on immunoSEQ multiplex PCR, and the TCRdb table lists in-frame clones only, not all of them. This sample has some 180,000 clones, with approximately 90% found just once. Regarding this clone: Its antigen is as yet unknown.

The sequence came from a human donor who had recovered from COVID-19. Sequenced material: peripheral blood, taken after recovery from COVID-19.

CDR3 bases: TGTGCCAGTGGACGCCTTATCCTCGGAAACACCATATATTTT. Protein: CASGRLILGNTIYF. The J gene is TRBJ1-3, the V gene TRBV19; no definite D call. The CDR3 runs to 14 residues. V was shortened by 8 bases and J by 4 bases, with 15 bases between the two germline ends. Germline CDR1 and CDR2: LNHDA and SQIVND (reference sequence).